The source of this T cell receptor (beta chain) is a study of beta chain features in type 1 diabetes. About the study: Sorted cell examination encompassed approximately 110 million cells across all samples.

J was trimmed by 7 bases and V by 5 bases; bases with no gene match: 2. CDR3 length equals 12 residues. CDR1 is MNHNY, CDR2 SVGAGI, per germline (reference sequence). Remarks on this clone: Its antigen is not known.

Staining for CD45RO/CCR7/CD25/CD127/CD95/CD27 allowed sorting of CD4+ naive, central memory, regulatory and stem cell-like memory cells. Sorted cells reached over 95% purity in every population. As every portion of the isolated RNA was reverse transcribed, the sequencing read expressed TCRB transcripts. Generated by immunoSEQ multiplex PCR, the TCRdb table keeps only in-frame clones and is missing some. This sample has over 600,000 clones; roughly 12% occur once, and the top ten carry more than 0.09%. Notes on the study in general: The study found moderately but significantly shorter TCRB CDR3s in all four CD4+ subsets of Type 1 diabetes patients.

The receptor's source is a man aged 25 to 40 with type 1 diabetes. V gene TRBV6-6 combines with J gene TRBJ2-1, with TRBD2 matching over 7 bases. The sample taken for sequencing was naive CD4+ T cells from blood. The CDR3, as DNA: TGTGCCAGCAGTCTTAGCGGGAATGAGCAGTTCTTC. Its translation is CASSLSGNEQFF.